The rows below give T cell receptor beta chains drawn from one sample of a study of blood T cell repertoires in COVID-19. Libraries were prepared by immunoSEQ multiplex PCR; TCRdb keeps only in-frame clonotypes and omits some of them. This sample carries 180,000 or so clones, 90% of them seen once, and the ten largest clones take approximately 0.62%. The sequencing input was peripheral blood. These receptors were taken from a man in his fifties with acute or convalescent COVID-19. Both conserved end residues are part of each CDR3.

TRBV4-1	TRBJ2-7	CASSHGRSSYEQYF
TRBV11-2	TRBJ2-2	CASSLESAGVGGELFF
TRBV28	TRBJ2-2	CASSLAGAGTGELFF
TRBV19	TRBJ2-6	CASTSRLASGANVLTF
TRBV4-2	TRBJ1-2	CASSQDVTVFNYGYTF
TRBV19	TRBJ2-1	CASSIPGLAGAREQFF
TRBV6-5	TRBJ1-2	CASSYSTGSGYGYTF
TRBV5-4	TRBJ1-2	CASSLPRVSGYTF
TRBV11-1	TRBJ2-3	CASSYRLVPSTDTQYF
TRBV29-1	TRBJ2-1	CSVDGLAVYNEQFF
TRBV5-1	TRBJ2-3	CASHSGDTDTQYF
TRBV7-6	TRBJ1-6	CASSLSGTPGTDNSPLHF
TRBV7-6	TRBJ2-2	CASSPSVGGNTGELFF
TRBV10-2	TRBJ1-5	CASSPQGYSNQPQHF
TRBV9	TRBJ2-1	CASTLTGMLDEQFF
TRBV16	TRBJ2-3	CASGPISHTDTQYF
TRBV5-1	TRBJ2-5	CASSWERLAGALQETQYF
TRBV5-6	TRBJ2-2	CASSALRVLWTGELFF
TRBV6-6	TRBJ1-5	CASRAREGRGQPQHF
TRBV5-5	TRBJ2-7	CASSLAIARSSYEQYF
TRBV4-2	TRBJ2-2	CASSQAGHIAGELFF
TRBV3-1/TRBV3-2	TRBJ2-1	CASSSSAGAPLEFF
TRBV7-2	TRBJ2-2	CASSTRTLNTGELFF
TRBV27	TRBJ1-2	CASSSTGHGYTF
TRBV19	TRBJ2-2	CASTGQGNTGELFF
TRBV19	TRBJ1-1	CASSARQGLNTEAFF
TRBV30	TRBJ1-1	CAWSFSMNTEAFF
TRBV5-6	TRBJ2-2	CASSLMGAGELFF
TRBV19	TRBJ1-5	CASSTLTEGSGNQPQHF
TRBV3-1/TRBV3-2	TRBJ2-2	CASSQQGGSGELFF
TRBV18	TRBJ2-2	CASSPRYTGELFF
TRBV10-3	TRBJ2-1	CATGTSDYEQFF
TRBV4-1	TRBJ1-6	CASSRDRLNSPLHF
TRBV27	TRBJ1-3	CASSRGVGAGNTIYF
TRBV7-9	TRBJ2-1	CASSRIGTRRYNEQFF
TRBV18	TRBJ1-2	CASSPQVTGEANYGYTF
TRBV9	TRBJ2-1	CASSVLETSGRGNEQFF
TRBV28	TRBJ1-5	CASSLRDRDNQPQHF
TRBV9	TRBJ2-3	CASRAGTGGDTQYF
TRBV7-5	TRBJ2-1	CARSLPGVGQGAYNEQFF
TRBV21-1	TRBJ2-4	CASSKVRSPGLNLAKNIQYF
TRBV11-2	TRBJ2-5	CASSLRQGTSETQYF
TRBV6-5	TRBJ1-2	CASSSTGAGYTF
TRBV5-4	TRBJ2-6	CAMEGGAWSGANVLTF
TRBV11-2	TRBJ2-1	CASSVRDNEQFF
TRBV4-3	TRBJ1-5	CASSQDTVRGGVVGPQHF